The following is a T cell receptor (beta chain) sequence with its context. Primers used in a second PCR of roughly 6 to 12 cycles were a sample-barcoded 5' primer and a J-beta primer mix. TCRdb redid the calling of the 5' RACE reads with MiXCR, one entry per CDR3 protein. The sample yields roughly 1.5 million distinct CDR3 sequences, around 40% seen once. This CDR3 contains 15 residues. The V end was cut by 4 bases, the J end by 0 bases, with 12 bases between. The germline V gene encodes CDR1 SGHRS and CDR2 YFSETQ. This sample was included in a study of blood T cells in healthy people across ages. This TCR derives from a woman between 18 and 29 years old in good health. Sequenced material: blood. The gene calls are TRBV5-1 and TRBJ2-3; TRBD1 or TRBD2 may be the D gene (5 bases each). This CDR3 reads CASSAGAPSTDTQYF. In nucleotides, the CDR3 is TGCGCCAGCAGCGCCGGGGCCCCTAGCACAGATACGCAGTATTTT.